Presented here are 11 T cell receptor beta chains from one specimen sequenced in a study of T cell responses to AZD1222 COVID-19 vaccine. Clones were sequenced by immunoSEQ multiplex PCR, and TCRdb holds only the in-frame ones, with some missing. Of 120,000 or so clones in the sample, roughly 87% were seen once. The material was peripheral blood, obtained on day 0 of AZD1222 vaccination. These receptors came from an adult in good health.

V and J are TRBV4-1 and TRBJ1-1; 7 nucleotides match TRBD1. Germline loops: CDR1 MGHRA, CDR2 YSYEKL. The V and J ends lost 0 bases and 1 base, in that order; junction bases with no gene match: 5. The CDR3 runs to 16 residues. The CDR3 here is CASSQDVGGGNTEAFF. The CDR3 coding sequence is TGCGCCAGCAGCCAAGACGTAGGGGGCGGGAACACTGAAGCTTTCTTT.

This sequence joins TRBV7-6 and TRBJ2-2; no definite D call. The CDR3 is 14 residues long. Between the trimmed V and J ends, which lost 2 bases and 0 bases, there was a span of 4 bases. From germline, CDR1 is SGHVS and CDR2 FNYEAQ. CDR3 sequence reads: CASSLFSNTGELFF. In DNA, the CDR3 is TGTGCCAGCAGCTTATTTTCGAACACCGGGGAGCTGTTTTTT.

The genes are TRBV7-3 and TRBJ1-1; 10 bases are shared with TRBD1. V lost 5 bases to trimming and J lost 1 base; unmatched junction nucleotides: 7. Germline V gene lookup returns CDR1 SGHTA and CDR2 FQGTGA. This CDR3 is built from 16 residues. CDR3 region: CASSPADRGSNTEAFF. CDR3 DNA sequence: TGTGCCAGCAGCCCCGCGGACAGGGGGTCGAACACTGAAGCTTTCTTT.

The chain links TRBV5-6 to TRBJ1-2; D not certain. Looked up from germline, CDR1 is SGHDT and CDR2 is YYEEEE. V was clipped by 6 bases and J by 2 bases, with 17 bases between them. The CDR3 totals 15 residues. The CDR3 DNA is TGTGCCAGCACTTCGACGGGCAGGACGAACTATGGCTACACCTTC. Its translation is CASTSTGRTNYGYTF.

The chain uses TRBV5-4 and TRBJ2-1; 7 bases agree with TRBD2. Germline CDR1 is SGHNT and CDR2 is YYREEE (reference sequence). The CDR3 runs 19 residues. Germline trimming cut 4 bases from V and 2 bases from J; bases unmatched to any gene: 18. CDR3 sequence reads: CASSLRTILGEGPYNEQFF. CDR3 coding DNA: TGTGCCAGCAGCCTGCGGACTATTTTGGGGGAGGGTCCCTACAATGAGCAGTTCTTC.

This clone was detected only a few times. The rearrangement links TRBV11-3 to TRBJ2-1; tentatively, D is TRBD1 or TRBD2 (5 bases each). CDR3 length: 15 residues. V lost 6 bases to trimming and J lost 3 bases, with 15 bases between them. The germline CDR1 and CDR2 sequences are SGHNT and YENEEA. The CDR3 DNA follows: TGTGCCAGCAGTACGCGCCGGGACCACTACAATGAGCAGTTCTTC. Encoded protein: CASSTRRDHYNEQFF.

The chain links TRBV19 to TRBJ1-5, with 8 nucleotides matching TRBD1. Germline V gene data show CDR1 as LNHDA and CDR2 as SQIVND (reference sequence). The J segment lost 4 bases and the V segment lost 5 bases, leaving 4 bases of the junction unmatched. The CDR3 is 14 amino acids. CDR3 coding DNA: TGTGCCAGTAGTGTGACAGGGGAAAATCAGCCCCAGCATTTT. This sequence encodes CASSVTGENQPQHF.

This rearrangement joins TRBV7-8 to TRBJ1-2; D unresolved. Between the trimmed V and J ends, which lost 2 bases and 4 bases, there was a span of 8 bases. There are 13 residues in the CDR3. From germline, CDR1 is SGHVS and CDR2 FQNEAQ. The CDR3 here is CASSLTFRYGYTF. The CDR3, as DNA: TGTGCCAGCAGCTTAACGTTCCGCTATGGCTACACCTTC.

This rearrangement joins TRBV27 to TRBJ1-5; possibly TRBD1 for D (5 bases). There are 15 residues in the CDR3. CDR1 is MNHEY and CDR2 is SMNVEV in the germline V gene (reference sequence). Trimming shortened V by 5 bases and J by 4 bases, and 15 bases separated the two germline ends. Here the CDR3 DNA reads TGTGCCAGCAGTCCGGGTCCAGGGTGGAATCAGCCCCAGCATTTT. It codes for CASSPGPGWNQPQHF.

The rearrangement links TRBV21-1 to TRBJ2-7; the table's D gene call, TRBD2, was not cross checked with the DNA. TRBV21-1 is termed a pseudogene. The CDR3 contains 15 residues. CDR3 loop: CASSERSGGTYEQYF. The CDR3 DNA is TGTGCCAGCAGCGAAAGGTCCGGGGGAACCTACGAGCAGTACTTC.

The chain recombines TRBV19 with TRBJ1-3; D might be TRBD1 (5 bases). This CDR3 contains 20 residues. Germline V gene data show CDR1 as LNHDA and CDR2 as SQIVND (reference sequence). Trimming took off 5 bases at V and 1 base at J, with 27 bases between the two ends. In nucleotides, the CDR3 is TGTGCCAGTAGTGCCCCCCGAGGAGATGGGGGAAGGTTATCTGGAAACACCATATATTTT. Its protein product is CASSAPRGDGGRLSGNTIYF.